This paragraph reports one T cell receptor beta chain. This sample stems from a study of blood T cell repertoires in COVID-19. About the study: T cells, B-cell-depleted T cells, or PBMCs supplied cDNA or gDNA.

Source study methods: It was from reference gene primer amplification that nucleated cell counts were estimated. Profiled with immunoSEQ multiplex PCR; TCRdb holds only in-frame clones, not every one. V and J calls and clone size come straight from that table; D and trimming were deduced from the DNA. The sample contains tens of thousands of clones, around 83% of which appear only once. This sequence originates from a middle-aged man with COVID-19, enrolled during active disease. Sequenced: peripheral blood.

CDR3 in DNA: TGTGCCAGCAGCTGGGACAGGGTCAACACTGAAGCTTTCTTT. It specifies CASSWDRVNTEAFF. This chain uses TRBV11-1 with TRBJ1-1; 9 bases are a match to TRBD1. The CDR3 consists of 14 residues. V trimming: 4 bases; J trimming: 2 bases; junction bases outside the gene matches: 2. Germline V lookup: CDR1 SGHAT, CDR2 FQDESV (reference sequence). Full variable domain (missing parts from reference TRBV11-1 and TRBJ1-1): EAEVAQSPRYKITEKSQAVAFWCDPISGHATLYWYRQILGQGPELLVQFQDESVVDDSQLPKDRFSAERLKGVDSTLKIQPAELGDSAMYLCASSWDRVNTEAFFGQGTRLTVV.